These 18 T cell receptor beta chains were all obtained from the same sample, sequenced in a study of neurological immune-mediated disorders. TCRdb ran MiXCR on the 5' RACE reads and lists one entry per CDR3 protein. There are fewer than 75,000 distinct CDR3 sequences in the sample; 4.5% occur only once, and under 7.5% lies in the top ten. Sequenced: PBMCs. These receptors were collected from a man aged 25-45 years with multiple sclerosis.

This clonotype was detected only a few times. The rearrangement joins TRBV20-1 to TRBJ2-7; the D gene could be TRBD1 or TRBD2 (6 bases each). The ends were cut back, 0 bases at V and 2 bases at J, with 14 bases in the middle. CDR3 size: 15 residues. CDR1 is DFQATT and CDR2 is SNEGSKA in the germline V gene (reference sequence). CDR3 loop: CSARDGGGVTYEQYF. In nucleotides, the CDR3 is TGCAGTGCTAGAGATGGGGGCGGGGTGACCTACGAGCAGTACTTC.

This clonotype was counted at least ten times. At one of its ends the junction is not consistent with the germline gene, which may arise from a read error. CDR3 bases: TGTGCTAGTGGTGGCGGGGGCTCCTTGGGCAATCAGCAGTTCTTC. This encodes CASGGGGSLGNQQFF. This chain connects TRBV12-5 to TRBJ2-1; a possible D gene is TRBD2 (7 bases). Per the germline V gene, CDR1 is LGHNT and CDR2 is FRNRAP. This CDR3 has 15 residues.

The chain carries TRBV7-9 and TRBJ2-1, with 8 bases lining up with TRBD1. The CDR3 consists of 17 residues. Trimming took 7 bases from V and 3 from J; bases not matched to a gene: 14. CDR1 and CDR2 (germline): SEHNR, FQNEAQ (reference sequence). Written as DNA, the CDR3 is TGTGCCAGCACCCCCTCTCCAGGACAGGGCCACTACAATGAGCAGTTCTTC. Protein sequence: CASTPSPGQGHYNEQFF.

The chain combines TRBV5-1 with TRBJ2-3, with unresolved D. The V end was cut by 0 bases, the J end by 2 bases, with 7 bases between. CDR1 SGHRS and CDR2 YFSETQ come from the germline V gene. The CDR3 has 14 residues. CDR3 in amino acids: CASSLDGVTDTQYF. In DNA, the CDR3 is TGCGCCAGCAGCTTGGACGGAGTCACAGATACGCAGTATTTT.

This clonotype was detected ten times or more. The CDR3 DNA is TGTGCCAGCAGTTTAAAAGGGTCGCAGGGGATTACTAACTATGGCTACACCTTC. Its translation is CASSLKGSQGITNYGYTF. The chain has TRBV28 and TRBJ1-2, with a possible D match to TRBD1 (6 bases). The CDR3 sequence is 18 residues long. The V and J ends lost 2 bases and 0 bases respectively, with 19 bases between them. Germline CDR1 is MDHEN and CDR2 is SYDVKM.

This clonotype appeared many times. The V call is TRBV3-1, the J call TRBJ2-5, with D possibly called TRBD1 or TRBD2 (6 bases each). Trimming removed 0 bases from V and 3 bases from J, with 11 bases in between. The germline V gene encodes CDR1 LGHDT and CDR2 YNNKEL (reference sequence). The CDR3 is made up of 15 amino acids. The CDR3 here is CASSQDPRGEETQYF. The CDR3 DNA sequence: TGTGCCAGCAGCCAAGATCCGAGGGGGGAAGAGACCCAGTACTTC.

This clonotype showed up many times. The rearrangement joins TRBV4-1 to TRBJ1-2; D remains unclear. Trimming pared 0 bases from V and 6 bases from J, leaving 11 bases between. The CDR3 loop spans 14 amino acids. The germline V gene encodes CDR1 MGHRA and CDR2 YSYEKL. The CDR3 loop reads CASSQDYGSNGYTF. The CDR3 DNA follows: TGCGCCAGCAGCCAAGATTATGGTTCCAATGGCTACACCTTC.

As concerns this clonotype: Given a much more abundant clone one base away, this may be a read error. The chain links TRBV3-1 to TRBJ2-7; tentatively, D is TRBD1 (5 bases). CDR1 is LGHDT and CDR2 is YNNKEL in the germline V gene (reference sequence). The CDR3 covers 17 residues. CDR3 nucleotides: TGTGTCAGCAGCCAAGGCAGGAAGAGACAGTGTTATTCCGAGCAGTACGTC. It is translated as CVSSQGRKRQCYSEQYV.

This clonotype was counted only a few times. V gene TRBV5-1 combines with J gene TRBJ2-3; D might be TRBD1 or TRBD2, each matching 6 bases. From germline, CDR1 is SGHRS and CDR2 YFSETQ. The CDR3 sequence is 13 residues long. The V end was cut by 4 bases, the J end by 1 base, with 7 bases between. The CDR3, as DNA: TGCGCCAGCAGCCGGGGGCGCACAGATACGCAGTATTTT. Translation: CASSRGRTDTQYF.

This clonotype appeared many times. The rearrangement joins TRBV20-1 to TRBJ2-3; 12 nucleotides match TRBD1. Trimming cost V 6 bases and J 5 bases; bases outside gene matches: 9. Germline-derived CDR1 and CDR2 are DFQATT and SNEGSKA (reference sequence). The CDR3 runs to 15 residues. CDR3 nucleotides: TGCAGTGCAACCGGGACAGGGGGCCGGGGAGATACGCAGTATTTT. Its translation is CSATGTGGRGDTQYF.

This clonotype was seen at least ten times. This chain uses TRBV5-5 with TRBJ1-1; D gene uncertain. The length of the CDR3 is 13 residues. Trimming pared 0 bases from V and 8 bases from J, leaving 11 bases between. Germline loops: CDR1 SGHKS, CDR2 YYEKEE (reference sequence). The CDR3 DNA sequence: TGTGCCAGCAGCTTGGCCTATCGGGGAGAAGCTTTCTTT. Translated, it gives CASSLAYRGEAFF.

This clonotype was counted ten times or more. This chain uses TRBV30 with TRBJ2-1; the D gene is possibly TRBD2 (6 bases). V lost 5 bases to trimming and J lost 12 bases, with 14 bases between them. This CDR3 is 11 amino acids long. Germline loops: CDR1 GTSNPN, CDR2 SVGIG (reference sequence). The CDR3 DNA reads TGTGCCTGGGGACCTAGCGTGGGGCAGTTCTTC. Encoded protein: CAWGPSVGQFF.

In DNA, the CDR3 is TGCGCCAGCAGCCGGACAGGGGGCCGATACAATGAGCAGTTCTTC. This codes for CASSRTGGRYNEQFF. The J gene is TRBJ2-1, the V gene TRBV5-1; TRBD1 matches at 11 bases. CDR3 length equals 15 residues. V was clipped by 4 bases and J by 4 bases; unmatched bases: 4. CDR1 and CDR2 from the germline V gene are SGHRS and YFSETQ.

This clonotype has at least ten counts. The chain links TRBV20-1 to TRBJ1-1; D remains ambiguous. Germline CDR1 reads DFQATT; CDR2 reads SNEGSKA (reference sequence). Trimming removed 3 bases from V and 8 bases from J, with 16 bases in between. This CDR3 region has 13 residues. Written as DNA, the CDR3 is TGCAGTGCTAGCGTCTCGGGGAGCGACGAAGCTTTCTTT. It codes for CSASVSGSDEAFF.

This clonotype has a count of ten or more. The CDR3 sequence is CATSDSGTTDTQYF. Here the CDR3 DNA reads TGTGCCACCAGTGATTCCGGTACCACAGATACGCAGTATTTT. V and J are TRBV24-1 and TRBJ2-3; D not resolved. V was trimmed by 2 bases and J by 2 bases, leaving 7 bases between them. The CDR3 extends over 14 amino acids. Germline V gene data show CDR1 as KGHDR and CDR2 as SFDVKD.

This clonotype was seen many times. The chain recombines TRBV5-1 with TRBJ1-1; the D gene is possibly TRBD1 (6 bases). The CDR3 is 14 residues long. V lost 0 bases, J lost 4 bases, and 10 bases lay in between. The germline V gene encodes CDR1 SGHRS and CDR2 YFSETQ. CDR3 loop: CASSLEAGVTEAFF. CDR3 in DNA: TGCGCCAGCAGCTTGGAAGCAGGGGTCACTGAAGCTTTCTTT.

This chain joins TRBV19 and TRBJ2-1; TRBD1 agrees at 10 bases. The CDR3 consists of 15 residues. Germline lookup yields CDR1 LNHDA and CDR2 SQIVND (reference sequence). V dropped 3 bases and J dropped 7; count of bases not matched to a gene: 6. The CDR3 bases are TGTGCCAGTAGTATCGGGGGACAGGGGATAAATGAGCAGTTCTTC. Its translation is CASSIGGQGINEQFF.

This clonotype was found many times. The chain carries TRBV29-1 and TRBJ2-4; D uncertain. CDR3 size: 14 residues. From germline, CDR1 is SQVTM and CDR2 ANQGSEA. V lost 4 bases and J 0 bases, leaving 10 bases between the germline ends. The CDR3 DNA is TGCAGCGTTGTAGGGTTACTAGCCAAAAACATTCAGTACTTC. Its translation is CSVVGLLAKNIQYF.